These T cell receptor beta chains were read from a single sample in a study of T cell responses to AZD1222 COVID-19 vaccine. TCRdb keeps only in-frame clones here, not all; method: immunoSEQ multiplex PCR. The repertoire holds about 110,000 clones, with just over 85% as singletons. Sample: peripheral blood, taken on day 0 of AZD1222 vaccination. The receptor source for this set is an adult in good health. The CDR3 runs from the conserved cysteine through the conserved F or W. D genes are given only for firm matches. Some rows mark clone size as missing; the rest say once, few, many or name a class of expanded clone.

>TRBV4-1|-|TRBD2|TRBJ2-3
TGCGCCAGCAGCGATCATACGGGGGGGCCGGGCACAGATACGCAGTATTTT
CASSDHTGGPGTDTQYF
>TRBV6-4|few|-|TRBJ2-6
TGTGCCAGCAGTGACAGGGGCGGGTCTGGGGCCAACGTCCTGACTTTC
CASSDRGGSGANVLTF
>TRBV18|-|TRBD2|TRBJ2-1
TGTGCCAGCTCACCTAGCGGGGGGACTCAGCTCAATGAGCAGTTCTTC
CASSPSGGTQLNEQFF
>TRBV30|once|TRBD2|TRBJ2-1
TGTGCCTGGAGTGTAACCCGAGTGGGCGGGGGGGGAAATGAGCAGTTCTTC
CAWSVTRVGGGGNEQFF
>TRBV21-1|-|-|TRBJ1-2
TGCGCCAGCTATTCGCCTGAGGACGGGGGCAAGGGTAACTATGGCTACACCTTC
CASYSPEDGGKGNYGYTF
>TRBV7-9|-|-|TRBJ2-7
TGTGCCAGCAGCCCAGCCGTCGTCGAGCAGTACTTC
CASSPAVVEQYF
>TRBV9|once|-|TRBJ1-6
TGTGCCAGCAGCGTAGACAAGAAGAGCTCCTATAATTCACCCCTCCACTTT
CASSVDKKSSYNSPLHF
>TRBV30|-|-|TRBJ2-2
TGTGCCTGGACATACTGGCTCGGACAGTGGACCGGGGAGCTGTTTTTT
CAWTYWLGQWTGELFF
>TRBV13|-|-|TRBJ1-6
TGTGCCAGCAGCCTACTTTTTGGGGGCGACTCACCCCTCCACTTT
CASSLLFGGDSPLHF
>TRBV9|-|-|TRBJ2-2
TGTGCCAGCAGCTTAGGGGGGGGCCCCACCGGGGAGCTGTTTTTT
CASSLGGGPTGELFF
>TRBV28|-|-|TRBJ1-3
TGTGCCAGCAGTGGCGGGACTCCGATCTCTGGAAACACCATATATTTT
CASSGGTPISGNTIYF
>TRBV2|-|-|TRBJ2-4
TGTGCCAGCAGTAACCGGGACTCGAGCATTCAGTACTTC
CASSNRDSSIQYF
>TRBV6-6|-|-|TRBJ1-6
TGTGCCAGCACCCCGGTGGGGGCTACACCCCTCCACTTT
CASTPVGATPLHF
>TRBV19|-|-|TRBJ1-1
TGTGCCAGTAGTACGAAGGTTGAAGCTTTCTTT
CASSTKVEAFF
>TRBV6-5|-|-|TRBJ1-2
TGTGCCAGCAGTTACTTAACTCCAGGGAACTATGGCTACACCTTC
CASSYLTPGNYGYTF
>TRBV5-8|few|-|TRBJ2-7
TGTGCCAGCAGCTCTCCGGGCCGGAGAGAGCAGTACTTC
CASSSPGRREQYF
>TRBV5-1|-|TRBD1|TRBJ1-1
TGCGCCAGCAGCTTACAGGGGGAAAGAAACACTGAAGCTTTCTTT
CASSLQGERNTEAFF
>TRBV6-5|few|-|TRBJ2-6
TGTGCCAGCGCGACAGAATCCCCTGGGGCCAACGTCCTGACTTTC
CASATESPGANVLTF
>TRBV6-4|-|TRBD1|TRBJ2-2
TGTGCCAGCAGTGATACAGGGGCGCCTACTAACACCGGGGAGCTGTTTTTT
CASSDTGAPTNTGELFF
>TRBV20-1|-|-|TRBJ1-1
TGCAGTGCTAGTTTCCCCCAGCAGAGGGGCGTTAGGGACACTGAAGCTTTCTTT
CSASFPQQRGVRDTEAFF
>TRBV5-4|-|-|TRBJ2-3
TGTGCCAGCAGTGCGGTGCGGGGGCGCACAGATACGCAGTATTTT
CASSAVRGRTDTQYF
>TRBV28|-|-|TRBJ2-1
TGTGCCAGCAGTTCCGGTGGGGCAGGTGACTACAATGAGCAGTTCTTC
CASSSGGAGDYNEQFF
>TRBV6-1|-|-|TRBJ2-2
TGTGCCAGCAGTGAAGGGGTGCTCGGGGCCGGGGAGCTGTTTTTT
CASSEGVLGAGELFF
>TRBV18|-|-|TRBJ2-4
TGTGCCAGCTCACCTAATACCAGGACGAGATTAGCCAAAAACATTCAGTACTTC
CASSPNTRTRLAKNIQYF
>TRBV19|-|-|TRBJ1-4
TGTGCCAGTAGTATAAGGACGGTCGAAAAACTGTTTTTT
CASSIRTVEKLFF
>TRBV7-2|-|-|TRBJ2-7
TGTGCCAGCAGTTTCCGACGGGACTACGAGCAGTACTTC
CASSFRRDYEQYF
>TRBV7-2|-|-|TRBJ1-4
TGTGCCAGCAGCTTAGGGGGTTGGGATCCTAATGAAAAACTGTTTTTT
CASSLGGWDPNEKLFF
>TRBV2|-|-|TRBJ1-1
TGTGCCAGCAGTGCAACCACCGCGGGGGACGCTTTCTTT
CASSATTAGDAFF
>TRBV4-1|-|-|TRBJ1-2
TGCGCCAGCAGCCAACTCGGGTCGGTCTATGGCTACACCTTC
CASSQLGSVYGYTF
>TRBV28|-|TRBD1|TRBJ1-5
TGTGCCAGCAGTTCCCTCGGGACAGGGAATCAGCCCCAGCATTTT
CASSSLGTGNQPQHF
>TRBV7-6|-|-|TRBJ1-4
TGTGCCAGCAGCCGAAACTCTAATAATGAAAAACTGTTTTTT
CASSRNSNNEKLFF
>TRBV2|-|-|TRBJ2-4
TGTGCCAGCAGTGAGGCAGGGACCCTAGCCAAAAACATTCAGTACTTC
CASSEAGTLAKNIQYF
>TRBV7-2|once|TRBD1|TRBJ2-5
TGTGCCAGCAGCCCAGACAGGGGGCAAGAGACCCAGTACTTC
CASSPDRGQETQYF
>TRBV5-6|-|-|TRBJ2-3
TGTGCCAGCAGCACGGGCATGGGCACAGATACGCAGTATTTT
CASSTGMGTDTQYF
>TRBV19|few|-|TRBJ1-5
TGTGCCAGTAGTATGGGGCAACAGGGTCGGGGGGGCAATCAGCCCCAGCATTTT
CASSMGQQGRGGNQPQHF
>TRBV7-2|once|TRBD1|TRBJ1-2
TGTGCCAGCAGCTCCAGGGGGGAAGGTGGCTACACCTTC
CASSSRGEGGYTF
>TRBV3-1/TRBV3-2|-|-|TRBJ1-3
TGTGCCAGCAGCCCGCATGGTGGACAGTACCCTGGAAACACCATATATTTT
CASSPHGGQYPGNTIYF
>TRBV25-1|-|TRBD1|TRBJ1-4
TGTGCCAGCAGTAGGGGACAGGGGGAAAAACTGTTTTTT
CASSRGQGEKLFF
>TRBV9|-|-|TRBJ1-1
TGTGCCAGCAGCGTAGGGGTAGTAGGAGCTGGGAACACTGAAGCTTTCTTT
CASSVGVVGAGNTEAFF
>TRBV2|-|-|TRBJ1-1
TGTGCCAGCAAGAGACAATTGTCGAACACTGAAGCTTTCTTT
CASKRQLSNTEAFF
>TRBV7-9|-|-|TRBJ2-5
TGTGCCAGCAGCCCTGGGGCCGGCGGGCCCGGGAAGGTGACCCAGTACTTC
CASSPGAGGPGKVTQYF
>TRBV4-3|-|-|TRBJ2-2
TGCGCCAGCAGCCAAGAGGTACGACCGAACACCGGGGAGCTGTTTTTT
CASSQEVRPNTGELFF
>TRBV4-2|-|-|TRBJ2-2
TGTGCCAGCAGCCAAGAGGGGTACACCGGGGAGCTGTTTTTT
CASSQEGYTGELFF
>TRBV11-2|-|TRBD1|TRBJ1-3
TGTGCCAGCAGCTTAGTTCCGGGACAGGGGACAAACACCATATATTTT
CASSLVPGQGTNTIYF
>TRBV30|-|-|TRBJ1-4
TGTGCCTGGAGGGACGGGGGTAATGAAAAACTGTTTTTT
CAWRDGGNEKLFF
>TRBV19|-|TRBD1|TRBJ2-5
TGTGCCAGTAGTGCATGGGACAGCCAAGAGACCCAGTACTTC
CASSAWDSQETQYF
>TRBV19|once|-|TRBJ1-5
TGTGCCAGTAGTACACGGGATGTCAATCAGCCCCAGCATTTT
CASSTRDVNQPQHF
>TRBV19|-|TRBD1|TRBJ2-5
TGTGCCAGTAGGGAGACAGGGGGCTTGGAGACCCAGTACTTC
CASRETGGLETQYF
>TRBV11-2|-|TRBD2|TRBJ2-2
TGTGCCAGCAGCCAACGGTGGACTAGCGGGGTGGACGGGACCGGGGAGCTGTTTTTT
CASSQRWTSGVDGTGELFF
>TRBV11-2|-|TRBD2|TRBJ2-2
TGTGCCAGCAGAGGGACTAGTGGACCCGGGGAGCTGTTTTTT
CASRGTSGPGELFF
>TRBV5-5|-|-|TRBJ2-2
TGTGCCAGCAGCTATCTAGCGTCCGGGGAGCTGTTTTTT
CASSYLASGELFF
>TRBV7-9|-|TRBD1|TRBJ1-6
TGTGCCAGCAGCTTAATGGGACAGGCTATTAATTCACCCCTCCACTTT
CASSLMGQAINSPLHF
>TRBV30|-|-|TRBJ2-7
TGTGCCTGGAGTCTTGACCGGGGGCCCCGGGGCGAGCAGTACTTC
CAWSLDRGPRGEQYF
>TRBV7-9|-|-|TRBJ1-2
TGTGCCAGCAGCTTAGCAGGGGCGGGGGCAAGTGGCTACACCTTC
CASSLAGAGASGYTF
>TRBV28|-|-|TRBJ1-5
TGTGCCAGCAGTTTATCGGCGATCCAGCTTAGCAATCAGCCCCAGCATTTT
CASSLSAIQLSNQPQHF
>TRBV30|-|-|TRBJ1-2
TGTGCCTGGAGTGTAGGGGCCCTAGCAAACGGCCCCTATGGCTACACCTTC
CAWSVGALANGPYGYTF
>TRBV7-9|-|-|TRBJ2-7
TGTGCCAGCAGCCGGGACGTCCGCAACGAGCAGTACTTC
CASSRDVRNEQYF